One sample yielded the 22 T cell receptor beta chains listed below, sequenced in a study of preoperative IRX-2 immunotherapy in early breast cancer. The treatment was: preoperative locoregional IRX-2 cytokine immunotherapy. The data were produced by immunoSEQ multiplex PCR, yet TCRdb's version contains in-frame clones alone and is incomplete. This sample yields 20,000 to 30,000 clones, of which 80% to 90% are seen a single time; around 9.5% belongs to the top ten. Sequences were derived from tumor tissue, sampled after IRX-2 immunotherapy. These receptor sequences come from a human donor with breast cancer.

The table lists this clone with a count of one. V is TRBV29-1 and J is TRBJ2-7, with 8 nucleotides matching TRBD1. The CDR3 sequence is 13 residues long. Germline V gives CDR1 SQVTM, CDR2 ANQGSEA. The ends lost 3 bases at V and 5 bases at J; junction bases unmatched: 6. The CDR3 spells CSVEWTGQDEQYF. For the CDR3, the DNA is TGCAGCGTTGAGTGGACAGGGCAGGACGAGCAGTACTTC.

This chain links TRBV21-1 with TRBJ1-1; TRBD1, the D gene given by the table, was not confirmed from the DNA. TRBV21-1 is designated a pseudogene. This CDR3 is 13 amino acids long. The CDR3 sequence: CASGSGTGLEAFF. The CDR3 DNA follows: TGTGCCAGCGGTTCCGGGACAGGGCTTGAAGCTTTCTTT.

This clone was found a few times. The CDR3 DNA reads TGTGCCAGCAGCTTAGCGCAGGGGGCGGGGGGTGAGCAGTTCTTC. Protein sequence: CASSLAQGAGGEQFF. The chain has TRBV11-3 and TRBJ2-1; D may match TRBD1 or TRBD2 (8 bases each). The CDR3 contains 15 residues. The V end was cut by 1 base, the J end by 9 bases, with 16 bases between. Germline V lookup: CDR1 SGHNT, CDR2 YENEEA.

This clone occurred once. This chain uses TRBV10-3 with TRBJ2-2; 7 nucleotides line up with TRBD1. CDR1 and CDR2 from the germline V gene are ENHRY and SYGVKD. The CDR3 totals 14 residues. Trimming cost V 10 bases and J 8 bases; bases outside gene matches: 13. The CDR3 region is CATRDRQLSGELFF. CDR3 DNA sequence: TGTGCCACCCGGGACAGACAACTTTCGGGGGAGCTGTTTTTT.

The rearrangement links TRBV29-1 to TRBJ1-1, with TRBD1 as a possible D gene (5 bases). This CDR3 has 13 amino acids. Per germline, CDR1 SQVTM and CDR2 ANQGSEA. V lost 7 bases and J 1 base, leaving 13 bases between the germline ends. In nucleotides, the CDR3 is TGCAGCGAAAGGTCCGGGGCGAACACTGAAGCTTTCTTT. It is translated as CSERSGANTEAFF.

This clone was recorded only once. The chain is built from TRBV18 and TRBJ2-2; D assignment may be TRBD1 or TRBD2 (5 bases each). V was shortened by 1 base and J by 6 bases, with 15 bases between the two germline ends. The CDR3 is 16 residues long. Looked up from germline, CDR1 is KGHSH and CDR2 is LQKENI. The CDR3 loop reads CASSPQPGPGAGELFF. CDR3 bases: TGTGCCAGCTCACCACAACCGGGACCTGGGGCCGGGGAGCTGTTTTTT.

The chain couples TRBV4-2 to TRBJ1-5; possibly TRBD1 for D (5 bases). The V and J ends lost 4 bases and 3 bases respectively, with 16 bases between them. CDR3 length: 16 amino acids. Germline V gives CDR1 LGHNA, CDR2 YNFKEQ. Here the CDR3 reads CASSRTAMTDNQPQHF. The CDR3 DNA sequence: TGTGCCAGCAGCCGAACCGCAATGACAGACAATCAGCCCCAGCATTTT.

V is TRBV9 and J is TRBJ2-1, with 10 positions matching TRBD2. This CDR3 is 16 amino acids long. The germline CDR1 and CDR2 sequences are SGDLS and YYNGEE. Trimming cost V 4 bases and J 5 bases; bases outside gene matches: 9. The CDR3 DNA follows: TGTGCCAGCAGCCCCCGTAGCGGGAGGACGGACAATGAGCAGTTCTTC. Translation: CASSPRSGRTDNEQFF.

This chain connects TRBV7-2 to TRBJ1-2; the match to TRBD1 covers 7 bases. CDR3 size: 12 residues. The junction had 1 base not matched to a gene; V was cut back by 5 bases and J by 4 bases. CDR1 is SGHTA and CDR2 is FQGNSA in the germline V gene. CDR3 bases: TGTGCCAGCAGCCCAGGGGGCTATGGCTACACCTTC. Its protein product is CASSPGGYGYTF.

The chain is built from TRBV27 and TRBJ2-3; tentatively, D is TRBD1 (6 bases). The CDR3 loop spans 13 amino acids. With 6 bases removed from V and 4 bases from J, the gap between germline ends came to 11 bases. The V gene's germline CDR1 is MNHEY and CDR2 SMNVEV (reference sequence). The CDR3 loop is CASRMTGSDTQYF. The DNA for the CDR3 is TGTGCCAGCAGGATGACAGGCTCAGATACGCAGTATTTT.

The chain uses TRBV19 and TRBJ2-6; 8 nucleotides agree with TRBD1. CDR3 length: 19 amino acids. V dropped 5 bases and J dropped 0; count of bases not matched to a gene: 12. Per germline, CDR1 LNHDA and CDR2 SQIVND (reference sequence). The CDR3 sequence is CASSYRDRRLYSGANVLTF. The CDR3, as DNA: TGTGCCAGTAGTTACCGGGACAGGAGGCTATACTCTGGGGCCAACGTCCTGACTTTC.

The chain is built from TRBV5-4 and TRBJ1-2; 7 bases agree with TRBD1. Trimming cost V 7 bases and J 8 bases; bases outside gene matches: 8. This CDR3 region has 12 residues. CDR1 and CDR2 (germline): SGHNT, YYREEE (reference sequence). CDR3 sequence (DNA): TGTGCCAGCGCTGACAGGGCCTCCGGCTACACCTTC. Its protein product is CASADRASGYTF.

The V and J genes are TRBV30 and TRBJ1-1, with D perhaps matching TRBD1 (5 bases). Germline assignment: CDR1 GTSNPN and CDR2 SVGIG (reference sequence). V shed 8 bases and J shed 3 bases, with 10 bases lying between them. The CDR3 is 11 amino acids. The chain's CDR3 is CAQQGYTEAFF. The CDR3, as DNA: TGTGCCCAGCAGGGCTACACTGAAGCTTTCTTT.

The rearrangement links TRBV11-3 to TRBJ1-6, with 10 bases matching TRBD1. Per germline, CDR1 SGHNT and CDR2 YENEEA. The CDR3 runs 14 residues. This CDR3 is CDFTRDRGLTPLHF. DNA for the CDR3: TGTGACTTTACAAGGGACAGGGGTTTGACACCCCTCCACTTT.

This clone was found once. The V call is TRBV19, the J call TRBJ2-3, with 9 bases lining up with TRBD2. V gave up 1 base and J gave up 2 bases; unmatched junction bases: 10. Germline V gives CDR1 LNHDA, CDR2 SQIVND (reference sequence). The CDR3 totals 18 residues. CDR3 loop: CASSIGVGAGGPTDTQYF. CDR3 DNA: TGTGCCAGTAGTATAGGGGTGGGAGCGGGGGGACCCACAGATACGCAGTATTTT.

CDR3 in DNA: TGTGCCAGCAGGGGACAGTGGGGGTCTGAAGCTTTCTTT. It yields the protein CASRGQWGSEAFF. V usage is TRBV2 and J usage is TRBJ1-1; TRBD1 matches at 7 bases. Germline trimming cut 6 bases from V and 6 bases from J; bases unmatched to any gene: 7. The CDR3 runs to 13 residues. CDR1 is SNHLY and CDR2 is FYNNEI in the germline V gene.

The rearrangement links TRBV28 to TRBJ2-7; TRBD1 agrees at 8 bases. Germline V CDR1 and CDR2: MDHEN, SYDVKM. The CDR3 sequence is 14 residues long. V gave up 5 bases and J gave up 5 bases; unmatched junction bases: 8. The CDR3 is CASSPGQGLDEQYF. CDR3 DNA: TGTGCCAGCAGTCCTGGACAGGGTCTGGACGAGCAGTACTTC.

V is TRBV7-2 and J is TRBJ1-2; no definite D call. Trimming pared 2 bases from V and 3 bases from J, leaving 7 bases between. Germline CDR1 reads SGHTA; CDR2 reads FQGNSA. This CDR3 has 13 amino acids. CDR3 bases: TGTGCCAGCAGCTTATCACGCGACTATGGCTACACCTTC. Amino acids: CASSLSRDYGYTF.

V and J are TRBV28 and TRBJ2-5, with 7 bases aligning to TRBD2. The CDR3 is made up of 14 amino acids. Germline trimming cut 10 bases from V and 5 bases from J; bases unmatched to any gene: 13. Per the germline V gene, CDR1 is MDHEN and CDR2 is SYDVKM. The CDR3: CATTFGAGEETQYF. The CDR3 coding sequence is TGTGCCACCACTTTCGGGGCGGGAGAGGAGACCCAGTACTTC.

This clone was observed a few times. The chain carries TRBV7-2 and TRBJ1-5, with D tentatively TRBD1 (5 bases). With 5 bases removed from V and 4 bases from J, the gap between germline ends came to 9 bases. The CDR3 runs to 13 residues. Per the germline V gene, CDR1 is SGHTA and CDR2 is FQGNSA. CDR3 sequence reads: CASSTSGNQPQHF. The CDR3 DNA sequence: TGTGCCAGCAGCACATCAGGGAATCAGCCCCAGCATTTT.

V usage is TRBV4-1 and J usage is TRBJ2-2; 11 bases map to TRBD2. Germline V gene data show CDR1 as MGHRA and CDR2 as YSYEKL. The CDR3 is made up of 16 amino acids. V lost 2 bases, J lost 2 bases, and 1 base stayed unmatched. DNA of the CDR3: TGCGCCAGCAGCCAAACTAGCGGGAGTAACACCGGGGAGCTGTTTTTT. Translating it yields CASSQTSGSNTGELFF.

The CDR3: CASTLLAKNIQYF. For the CDR3, the DNA is TGTGCCAGCACCCTTTTAGCCAAAAACATTCAGTACTTC. The V and J genes are TRBV7-9 and TRBJ2-4; D gene uncertain. CDR3 length: 13 residues. From germline, CDR1 is SEHNR and CDR2 FQNEAQ (reference sequence). Between the trimmed V and J ends, which lost 7 bases and 0 bases, there was a span of 7 bases.